This T cell receptor (beta chain) is from a study of blood T cell repertoires in COVID-19. Study overall: The study drew acute and convalescent COVID-19 samples from the United States, Italy and Spain. Sample material is recorded as cDNA or gDNA derived from T cells, B-cell-depleted T cells, or PBMCs.

The CDR3 runs 16 residues. Deletions cut 7 bases from V and 3 bases from J, with 18 bases between. The germline gives CDR1 MNHNY, CDR2 SVGAGI (reference sequence). Original handling: Estimates of nucleated cell counts were drawn from the amplification of reference gene primers. The assay was immunoSEQ multiplex PCR, and TCRdb's table has in-frame clones only and misses some. V and J calls plus clone size are reproduced from that table; the DNA served to infer D and trimming. The sample yields more than 130,000 clones, about 84% seen once. The sample consisted of peripheral blood. This clonotype was sampled from an elderly woman in a cohort sampled during active or convalescent COVID-19. The chain carries TRBV6-6 and TRBJ2-2; maybe TRBD1 (5 bases). This chain's CDR3 is CASIDEPSGYTGELFF. The CDR3 bases are TGTGCCAGCATCGACGAACCTTCAGGGTACACCGGGGAGCTGTTTTTT.